The 10 T cell receptor beta chains reported below all come from one sample, sequenced in a study of glioma-infiltrating T cells. The iRepertoire nested amplicon-rescue multiplex PCR amplified TCR alpha and beta CDR3s from RNA. MiXCR was run by TCRdb on the multiplex PCR reads, yielding one entry per CDR3 protein. Here the sample spans some 40,000 distinct CDR3 sequences, more than 20% being singletons. Material for sequencing was glioma tissue, nonneoplastic brain tissue, or PBMCs (not recorded which). The receptor set was obtained from a human donor with low-grade glioma or glioblastoma, undergoing nonglioma brain surgery, or in good health (not recorded which).

This clonotype has at least ten counts. The chain uses TRBV20-1 and TRBJ2-5; the match to TRBD1 covers 7 bases. The V segment lost 4 bases and the J segment 4 bases; nucleotides outside the gene matches: 3. Germline CDR1 DFQATT, CDR2 SNEGSKA (reference sequence). This CDR3 spans 12 amino acids. In DNA, the CDR3 is TGCAGTGCTACGACAGGGCCAGAGACCCAGTACTTC. As protein: CSATTGPETQYF.

This clonotype was picked up many times. V and J are TRBV6-1 and TRBJ2-7; maybe TRBD2 (6 bases). Looked up from germline, CDR1 is MNHNS and CDR2 is SASEGT. The ends were cut back, 5 bases at V and 0 bases at J, with 23 bases in the middle. This CDR3 is 18 amino acids long. The CDR3 reads CASSYDSPGAGSSYEQYF. DNA for the CDR3: TGTGCCAGCAGTTATGACTCGCCGGGAGCAGGGAGCTCCTACGAGCAGTACTTC.

This clonotype was counted ten times or more. This chain connects TRBV12-3 or TRBV12-4 to TRBJ2-1; D might be TRBD1 (6 bases). The CDR3 totals 14 residues. The V end lost 1 base, the J end lost 8 bases, and 12 bases lay between the germline ends. CDR3 in DNA: TGTGCCAGCAGTTTAGGTCACAGGGTCGATGAGCAGTTCTTC. Its protein is CASSLGHRVDEQFF.

V usage is TRBV10-3 and J usage is TRBJ2-3; tentatively, D is TRBD1 or TRBD2 (5 bases each). The CDR3 totals 16 residues. V was cut by 3 bases and J by 3 bases, with 16 bases left in between. The V gene's germline CDR1 is ENHRY and CDR2 SYGVKD. The CDR3 loop is CAISDPRGKGTDTQYF. The CDR3 DNA sequence: TGTGCCATCAGTGATCCTCGAGGGAAGGGGACAGATACGCAGTATTTT.

This clonotype was observed at least ten times. V and J are TRBV28 and TRBJ2-4; D may match TRBD1 or TRBD2 (6 bases each). The CDR3 extends over 12 amino acids. Germline-derived CDR1 and CDR2 are MDHEN and SYDVKM. The V gene lost 6 bases and the J gene lost 6 bases, with 9 bases spanning the gap. CDR3 amino acids: CASRGGGNIQYF. For the CDR3, the DNA is TGTGCCAGCAGGGGGGGCGGAAACATTCAGTACTTC.

Remarks on this clonotype: This sequence may be a read error, since a much larger clone differs from it by one base. This sequence joins TRBV10-3 and TRBJ2-6; tentative D call: TRBD2 (6 bases). The CDR3 length is 14 residues. Germline CDR1 and CDR2: ENHRY and SYGVKD. The CDR3 DNA is TGTGCCATCCGGGACTCCTCTAGGGCCAACGTCCTGACTTTC. Protein: CAIRDSSRANVLTF.

This clonotype was recorded many times. V gene TRBV6-4 combines with J gene TRBJ1-2; the D is unclear. The germline V and J ends were trimmed by 10 bases and 1 base, with 13 bases remaining between them. The CDR3 consists of 13 residues. Germline V CDR1 and CDR2: MRHNA, SNTAGT. The CDR3 nucleotides read TGTGCCACGTGGAGAAACTTTAACTATGGCTACACCTTC. Translating gives CATWRNFNYGYTF.

In its sample, this clonotype ranks as medium-sized. J is TRBJ2-3 and V is TRBV20-1, with 7 bases fitting TRBD1. V trimming: 0 bases; J trimming: 6 bases; junction bases outside the gene matches: 9. The V gene's germline CDR1 is DFQATT and CDR2 SNEGSKA (reference sequence). CDR3 size: 15 residues. This CDR3 is CSARDLRGRLDTQYF. CDR3 DNA: TGCAGTGCTAGAGATCTTAGGGGGCGACTCGATACGCAGTATTTT.

This clonotype was observed many times. CDR3 bases: TGTGCCAGCCATTCCGCCGGGACAGGGCCGGATTCACCCCTCCACTTT. The encoded protein is CASHSAGTGPDSPLHF. The V and J genes are TRBV2 and TRBJ1-6, with 9 bases lining up with TRBD1. The CDR3 sequence is 16 residues long. CDR1 is SNHLY and CDR2 is FYNNEI in the germline V gene. Losses at the gene ends were 8 bases for V and 8 bases for J; bases not matched to a gene: 13.

CDR3 DNA sequence: TGCAGCGCCCCCGAGAGGGGCCAAGAGACCCAGTACTTC. Amino acid sequence: CSAPERGQETQYF. The chain is built from TRBV29-1 and TRBJ2-5; D is tentatively TRBD1 or TRBD2 (5 bases each). The CDR3 is 13 residues long. Germline V gene data show CDR1 as SQVTM and CDR2 as ANQGSEA. V lost 7 bases and J lost 1, with 13 bases in between.